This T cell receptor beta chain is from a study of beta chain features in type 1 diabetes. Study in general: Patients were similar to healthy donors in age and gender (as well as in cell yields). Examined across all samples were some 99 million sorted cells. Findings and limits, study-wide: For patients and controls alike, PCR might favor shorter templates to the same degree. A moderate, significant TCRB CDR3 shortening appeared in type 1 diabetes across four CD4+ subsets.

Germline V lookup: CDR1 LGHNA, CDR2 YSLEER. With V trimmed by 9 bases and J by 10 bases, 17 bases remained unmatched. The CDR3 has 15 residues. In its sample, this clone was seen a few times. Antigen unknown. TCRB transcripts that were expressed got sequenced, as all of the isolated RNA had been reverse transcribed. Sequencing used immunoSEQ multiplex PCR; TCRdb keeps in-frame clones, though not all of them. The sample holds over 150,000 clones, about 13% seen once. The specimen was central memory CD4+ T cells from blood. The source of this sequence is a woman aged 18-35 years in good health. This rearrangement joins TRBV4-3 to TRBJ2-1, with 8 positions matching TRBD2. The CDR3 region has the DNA TGCGCCAGTAGAGGGGGGGTTCTAGCGGGCCCCGAGCAGTTCTTC. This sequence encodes CASRGGVLAGPEQFF.